The present TCR beta chain was sequenced within a study of blood T cell repertoires in COVID-19. Study-level background: PBMCs, B-cell-depleted T cells, or T cells were the source of the cDNA or gDNA that made up the material.

V shed 6 bases, J shed 4 bases, and the junction held 5 bases outside the gene matches. The germline V gene has CDR1 SNHLY and CDR2 FYNNEI. The CDR3 is made up of 13 amino acids. Original methodology: By means of reference gene primer amplification, nucleated cell counts were estimated. Clones were read by immunoSEQ multiplex PCR, and TCRdb kept only the in-frame ones, dropping some. V, J and clone size derive from that table, while D and trimming were established from the DNA sequence. The data contain a few hundred thousand clones, around 83% of them singletons. Cohort placement rested on clinical history that participants reported themselves.

The chain is built from TRBV2 and TRBJ2-7; 8 bases map to TRBD1. Material for sequencing was PBMCs or T cells enriched from blood (not recorded which). The sequence was collected from a woman in her forties with acute COVID-19. DNA for the CDR3: TGTGCCAGCAGGAAGGACAGGGATTACGAGCAGTACTTC. This translates into CASRKDRDYEQYF.